The T cell receptor (beta chain) under discussion was sequenced for a study of T cell responses to AZD1222 COVID-19 vaccine (dated by TCRdb to the early 2020s). Describing the broader study: Because spike-specific TCR depth and breadth did not differ between the two schedules, AZD1222 recipients who got a second dose at roughly 4 weeks were pooled with those who got a second dose at roughly 12 weeks. A total of 230 to 250 trial participants underwent TCR sequencing, of whom roughly 210 received two doses of AZD1222 and some 25 received two doses of the MenACWY control vaccine. Trial participants were enrolled by age into 18-55, 56-69 and 70-plus year subgroups, with about 150, 28 and 57 TCR-sequenced participants respectively.

The CDR3 regions of human TCRbeta chains were analyzed by immunosequencing. From the authors' description of their analysis: TCRs in the repertoires were compared against a reference library of SARS-CoV-2-specific TCRs that had been generated with the MIRA antigen-specificity platform. Breadth was defined as the fraction of unique TCRs that were SARS-CoV-2-associated. Depth was defined as the fraction of total T cells that were SARS-CoV-2-associated. Using the MIRA data, each spike-specific TCR was assigned both to the spike region to which the TCR was reactive and to a CD4 or CD8 class. Log10-transformed breadth and depth values were compared by one-way ANOVA with Sidak's multiple comparisons tests. Not all clones reach the TCRdb copy of this immuneACCESS table, which keeps in-frame sequences only. Checked studies attribute under half of the gap to unresolved V genes and leave the rest unexplained. Clonal size and the V and J genes are those of that table, whereas D and trimming came from the DNA. Within this sample are about 100,000 clones, with around 85% of them counted one time only. 5.5% to 7% of the sample is taken by the ten largest.

Overall study outcomes, separate from this receptor: A significant rise in spike-specific TCR breadth and depth was observed after two AZD1222 doses relative to day 0 and relative to MenACWY recipients. Because no day 14 peak-response samples were available, repertoires were characterized only after the peak T cell response. The whole spike protein was spanned by vaccine-associated CD4 TCRs, and dominant responses were seen in regions 160-218 and 743-854. Most participants were white British and females outnumbered males, and the authors suggested that clonal diversity may have been underestimated. Epitopes outside the regions mutated in the B.1.351 and B.1.1.7 variants were reportedly recognized by nearly half of the unique spike-specific TCRs. The 56-69-year group was small, and its depth increase did not reach significance, likely because of low power. Conclusions about previously exposed vaccinees are limited because only 6 or 7 AZD1222 recipients were SARS-CoV-2 seropositive at baseline.

This clone was counted only a few times. Its antigen is not yet known. The sample holds no much larger clone one base away, and base qualities are not on file. Sample time point, as interpreted from the label and publication: baseline before first vaccination. Samples from vaccinated people were obtained from the UK trials COV001 and COV002, which included a single-blind randomized controlled phase 2/3 trial of AZD1222 (ChAdOx1 nCoV-19) in healthy adults. For TCRbeta chain sequencing, PBMC samples from trial participants were taken at day 0 and at day 28 after the second dose. The TCR originated in an adult in good health. This material consisted of peripheral blood, taken on day 0 of AZD1222 vaccination.

The CDR3 in this case is CSVSGTGTEAFF. In nucleotide form, the sequence is TGCAGCGTTTCTGGGACGGGAACTGAAGCTTTCTTT. The chain employs TRBV29-1 and TRBJ1-1; possibly the D gene is TRBD1, per 5 matching bases. Reading from cysteine to phenylalanine, the CDR3 counts 12 amino acids. The DNA shown is the 36-base CDR3, in frame from base 1. Trimming takes 5 bases from V and 5 bases from J, and the germline ends sit 12 bases apart. From the germline V gene, CDR1 is SQVTM and CDR2 is ANQGSEA.